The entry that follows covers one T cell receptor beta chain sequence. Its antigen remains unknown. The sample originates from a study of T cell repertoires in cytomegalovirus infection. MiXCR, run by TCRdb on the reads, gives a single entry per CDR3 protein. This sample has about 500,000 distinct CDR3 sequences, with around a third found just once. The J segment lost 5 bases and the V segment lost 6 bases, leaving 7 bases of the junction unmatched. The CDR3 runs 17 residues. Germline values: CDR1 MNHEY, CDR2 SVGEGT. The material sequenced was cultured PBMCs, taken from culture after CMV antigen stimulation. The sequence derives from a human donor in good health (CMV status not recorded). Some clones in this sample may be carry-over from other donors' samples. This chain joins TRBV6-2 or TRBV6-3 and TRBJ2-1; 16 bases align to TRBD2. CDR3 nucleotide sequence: TGTGCCAGCAGACCCGGGACTAGCGGGAGGGCCCACAATGAGCAGTTCTTC. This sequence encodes CASRPGTSGRAHNEQFF.